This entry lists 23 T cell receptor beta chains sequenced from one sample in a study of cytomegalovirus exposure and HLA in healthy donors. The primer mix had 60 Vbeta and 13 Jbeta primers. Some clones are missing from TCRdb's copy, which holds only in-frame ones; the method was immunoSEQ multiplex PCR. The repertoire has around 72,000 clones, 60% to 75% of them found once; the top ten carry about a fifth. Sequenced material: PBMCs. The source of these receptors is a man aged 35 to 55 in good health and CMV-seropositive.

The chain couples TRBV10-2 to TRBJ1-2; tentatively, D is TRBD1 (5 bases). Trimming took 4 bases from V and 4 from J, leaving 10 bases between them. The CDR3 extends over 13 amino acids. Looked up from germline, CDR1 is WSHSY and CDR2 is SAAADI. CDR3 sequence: CASSVGGGYGYTF. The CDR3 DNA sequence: TGCGCCAGCAGTGTTGGCGGGGGCTATGGCTACACCTTC.

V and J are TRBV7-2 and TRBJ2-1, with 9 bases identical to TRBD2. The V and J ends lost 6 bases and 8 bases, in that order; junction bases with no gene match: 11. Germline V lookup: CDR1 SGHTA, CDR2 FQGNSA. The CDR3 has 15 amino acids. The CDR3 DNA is TGTGCCAGCAGTCCCGGGACTAGCCCTTTGTATGAGCAGTTCTTC. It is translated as CASSPGTSPLYEQFF. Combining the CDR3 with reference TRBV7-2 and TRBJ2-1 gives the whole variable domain GAGVSQSPSNKVTEKGKDVELRCDPISGHTALYWYRQSLGQGLEFLIYFQGNSAPDKSGLPSDRFSAERTGGSVSTLTIQRTQQEDSAVYLCASSPGTSPLYEQFFGPGTRLTVL.

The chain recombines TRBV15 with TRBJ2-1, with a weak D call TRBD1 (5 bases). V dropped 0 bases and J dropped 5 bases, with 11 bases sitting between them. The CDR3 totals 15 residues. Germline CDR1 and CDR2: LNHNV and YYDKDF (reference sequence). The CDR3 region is CATSRDFGADNEQFF. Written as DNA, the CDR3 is TGTGCCACCAGCAGAGATTTTGGGGCCGACAATGAGCAGTTCTTC.

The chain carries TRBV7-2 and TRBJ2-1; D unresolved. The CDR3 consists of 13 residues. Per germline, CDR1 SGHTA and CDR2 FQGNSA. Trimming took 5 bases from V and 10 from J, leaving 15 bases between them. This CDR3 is CASSPYTNWEQFF. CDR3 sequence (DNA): TGTGCCAGCAGCCCGTACACTAACTGGGAGCAGTTCTTC.

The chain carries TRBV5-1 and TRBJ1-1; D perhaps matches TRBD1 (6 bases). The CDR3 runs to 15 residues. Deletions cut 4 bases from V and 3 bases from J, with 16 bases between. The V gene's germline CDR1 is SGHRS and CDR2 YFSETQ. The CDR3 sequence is CASSGMGGAYTEAFF. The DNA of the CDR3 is TGCGCCAGCAGCGGCATGGGGGGGGCTTACACTGAAGCTTTCTTT.

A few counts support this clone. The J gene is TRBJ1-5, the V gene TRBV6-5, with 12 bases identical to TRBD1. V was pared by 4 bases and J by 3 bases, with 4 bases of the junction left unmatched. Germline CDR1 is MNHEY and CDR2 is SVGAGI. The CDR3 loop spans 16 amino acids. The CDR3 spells CASSSGQGAFNQPQHF. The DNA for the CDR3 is TGTGCCAGCAGTTCGGGACAGGGGGCGTTCAATCAGCCCCAGCATTTT.

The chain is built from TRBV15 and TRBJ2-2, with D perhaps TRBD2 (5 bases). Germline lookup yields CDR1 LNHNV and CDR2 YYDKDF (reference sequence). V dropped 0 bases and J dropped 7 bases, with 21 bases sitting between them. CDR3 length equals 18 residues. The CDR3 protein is CATSRDLMEANFHGELFF. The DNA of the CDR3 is TGTGCCACCAGCAGAGATCTTATGGAGGCCAATTTTCACGGGGAGCTGTTTTTT.

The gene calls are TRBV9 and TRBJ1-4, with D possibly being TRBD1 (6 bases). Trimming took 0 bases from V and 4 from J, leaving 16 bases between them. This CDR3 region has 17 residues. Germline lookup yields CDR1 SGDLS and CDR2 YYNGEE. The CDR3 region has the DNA TGTGCCAGCAGCGTAGCTACGGACAGCCGAGGTAATGAAAAACTGTTTTTT. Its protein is CASSVATDSRGNEKLFF.

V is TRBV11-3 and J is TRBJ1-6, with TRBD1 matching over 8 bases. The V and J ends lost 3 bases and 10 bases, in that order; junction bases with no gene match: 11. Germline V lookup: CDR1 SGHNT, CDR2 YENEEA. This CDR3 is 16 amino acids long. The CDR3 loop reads CASSFRPDRVPSPLHF. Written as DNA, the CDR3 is TGTGCCAGCAGCTTCCGCCCGGACAGGGTACCATCACCCCTCCACTTT.

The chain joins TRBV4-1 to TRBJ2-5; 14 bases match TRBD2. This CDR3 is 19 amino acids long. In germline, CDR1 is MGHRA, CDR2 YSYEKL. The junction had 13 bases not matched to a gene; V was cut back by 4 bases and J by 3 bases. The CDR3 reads CASSLYRLAGGIPKETQYF. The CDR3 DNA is TGCGCCAGCAGCCTATATAGACTAGCGGGGGGGATCCCGAAAGAGACCCAGTACTTC.

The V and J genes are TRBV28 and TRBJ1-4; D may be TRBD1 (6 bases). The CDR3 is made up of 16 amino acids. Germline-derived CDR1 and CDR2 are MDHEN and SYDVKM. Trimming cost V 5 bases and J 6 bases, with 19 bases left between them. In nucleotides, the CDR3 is TGTGCCAGCAGTATTGAGACAGGCGAGGGGGATGAAAAACTGTTTTTT. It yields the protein CASSIETGEGDEKLFF.

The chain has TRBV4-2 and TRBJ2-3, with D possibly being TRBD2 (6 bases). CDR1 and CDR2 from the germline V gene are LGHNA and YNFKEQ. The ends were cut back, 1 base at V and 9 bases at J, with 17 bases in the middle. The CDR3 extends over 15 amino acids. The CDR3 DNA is TGTGCCAGCAGCCAAGTTTTTTCAGGGACTCCAACGCAGTATTTT. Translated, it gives CASSQVFSGTPTQYF.

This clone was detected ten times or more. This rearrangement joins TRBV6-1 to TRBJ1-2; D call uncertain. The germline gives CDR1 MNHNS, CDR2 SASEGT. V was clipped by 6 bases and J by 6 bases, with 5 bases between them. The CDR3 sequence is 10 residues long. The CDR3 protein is CASREDGYTF. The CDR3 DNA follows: TGTGCCAGCAGGGAGGATGGCTACACCTTC.

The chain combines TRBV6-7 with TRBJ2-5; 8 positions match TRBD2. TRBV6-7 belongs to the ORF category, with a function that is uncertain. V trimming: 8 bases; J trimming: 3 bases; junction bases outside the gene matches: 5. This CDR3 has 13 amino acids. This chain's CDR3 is CASSPAGEETQYF. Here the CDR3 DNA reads TGTGCCAGCTCCCCAGCGGGGGAAGAGACCCAGTACTTC.

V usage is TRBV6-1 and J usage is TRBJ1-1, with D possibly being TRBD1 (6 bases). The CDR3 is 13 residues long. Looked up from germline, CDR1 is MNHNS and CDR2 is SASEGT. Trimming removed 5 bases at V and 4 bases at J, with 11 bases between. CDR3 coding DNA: TGTGCCAGCAGTCAAAGGGGGGGCACTGAAGCTTTCTTT. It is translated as CASSQRGGTEAFF.

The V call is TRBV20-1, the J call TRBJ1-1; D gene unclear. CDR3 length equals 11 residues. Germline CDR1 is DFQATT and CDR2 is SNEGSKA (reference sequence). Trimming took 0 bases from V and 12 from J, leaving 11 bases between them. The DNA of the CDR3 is TGCAGTGCTAGAGATTCTATCGGGACTTTCTTT. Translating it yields CSARDSIGTFF.

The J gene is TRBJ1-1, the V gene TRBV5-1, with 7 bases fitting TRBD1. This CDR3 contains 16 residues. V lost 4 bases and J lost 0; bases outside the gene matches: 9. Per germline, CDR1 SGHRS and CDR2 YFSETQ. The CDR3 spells CASSPSDRRMNTEAFF. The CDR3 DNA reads TGCGCCAGCAGCCCCTCGGACAGGAGAATGAACACTGAAGCTTTCTTT.

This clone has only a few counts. CDR3: CASSYSGGQDGNEQFF. CDR3 coding DNA: TGTGCCAGCAGTTACTCAGGGGGACAGGACGGCAATGAGCAGTTCTTC. This sequence joins TRBV6-6 and TRBJ2-1; 8 nucleotides agree with TRBD1. Germline assignment: CDR1 MNHNY and CDR2 SVGAGI (reference sequence). This CDR3 region has 16 residues. V lost 0 bases to trimming and J lost 6 bases; unmatched junction nucleotides: 7.

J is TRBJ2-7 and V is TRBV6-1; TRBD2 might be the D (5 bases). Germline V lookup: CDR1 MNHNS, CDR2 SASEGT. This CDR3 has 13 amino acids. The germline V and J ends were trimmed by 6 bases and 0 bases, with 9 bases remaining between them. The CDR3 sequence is CASRVGLSYEQYF. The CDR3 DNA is TGTGCCAGCAGGGTTGGACTCTCCTACGAGCAGTACTTC.

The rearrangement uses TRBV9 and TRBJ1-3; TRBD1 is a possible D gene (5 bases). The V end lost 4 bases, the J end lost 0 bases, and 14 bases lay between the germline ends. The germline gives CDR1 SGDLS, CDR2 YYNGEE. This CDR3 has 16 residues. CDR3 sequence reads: CASSSADRYSGNTIYF. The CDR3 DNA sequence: TGTGCCAGCAGCTCTGCTGACAGATACTCTGGAAACACCATATATTTT. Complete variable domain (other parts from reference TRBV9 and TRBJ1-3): DSGVTQTPKHLITATGQRVTLRCSPRSGDLSVYWYQQSLDQGLQFLIQYYNGEERAKGNILERFSAQQFPDLHSELNLSSLELGDSALYFCASSSADRYSGNTIYFGEGSWLTVV.

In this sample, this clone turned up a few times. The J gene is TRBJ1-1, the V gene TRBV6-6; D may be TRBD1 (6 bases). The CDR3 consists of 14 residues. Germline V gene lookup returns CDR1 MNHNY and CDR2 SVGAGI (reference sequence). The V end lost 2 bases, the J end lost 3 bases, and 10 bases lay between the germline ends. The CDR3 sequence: CASSYAGADTEAFF. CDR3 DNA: TGTGCCAGCAGTTACGCGGGGGCAGACACTGAAGCTTTCTTT.

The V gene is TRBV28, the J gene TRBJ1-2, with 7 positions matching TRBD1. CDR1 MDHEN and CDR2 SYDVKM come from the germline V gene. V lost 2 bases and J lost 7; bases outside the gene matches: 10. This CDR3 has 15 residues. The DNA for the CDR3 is TGTGCCAGCAGTTTACGGGACGGGTCAGGGGGTGGCTACACCTTC. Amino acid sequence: CASSLRDGSGGGYTF.

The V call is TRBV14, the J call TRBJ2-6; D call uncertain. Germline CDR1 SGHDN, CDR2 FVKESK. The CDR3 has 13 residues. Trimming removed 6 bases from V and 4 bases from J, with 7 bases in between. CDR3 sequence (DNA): TGTGCCAGCAGTCTATCCGGGGCCAACGTCCTGACTTTC. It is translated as CASSLSGANVLTF. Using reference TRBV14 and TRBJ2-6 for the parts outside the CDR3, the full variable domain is EAGVTQFPSHSVIEKGQTVTLRCDPISGHDNLYWYRRVMGKEIKFLLHFVKESKQDESGMPNNRFLAERTGGTYSTLKVQPAELEDSGVYFCASSLSGANVLTFGAGSRLTVL.